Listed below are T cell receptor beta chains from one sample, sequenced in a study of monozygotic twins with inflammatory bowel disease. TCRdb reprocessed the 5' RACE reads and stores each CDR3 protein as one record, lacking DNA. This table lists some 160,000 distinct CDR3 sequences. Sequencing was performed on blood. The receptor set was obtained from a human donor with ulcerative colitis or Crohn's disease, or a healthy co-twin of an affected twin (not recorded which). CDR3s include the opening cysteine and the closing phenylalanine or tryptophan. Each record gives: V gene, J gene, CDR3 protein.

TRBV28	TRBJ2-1	CASSFGLAGKDEQFF
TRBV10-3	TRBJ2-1	CAISGTYNEQFF
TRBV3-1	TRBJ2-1	CASSQAGVRNNEQFF
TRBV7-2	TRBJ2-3	CASSLGPHSTDTQYF
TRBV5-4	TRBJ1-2	CASSPQGVGYGYTF
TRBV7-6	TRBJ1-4	CASSPGTGGRIGNEKLFF
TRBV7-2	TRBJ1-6	CASSFESGQMYSPLHF
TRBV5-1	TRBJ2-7	CASSLASSGRTYDQHF
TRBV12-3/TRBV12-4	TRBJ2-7	CASSLAGRGREQYF
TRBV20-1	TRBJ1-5	CSARDFGLDQPQHF
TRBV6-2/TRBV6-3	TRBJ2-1	CASRRTAGGPNNEQFF